The present TCR beta chain was sequenced within a study of T cell repertoires in cytomegalovirus infection. Study in general: CMV epitopes, recently identified HLA-C-restricted and well-studied HLA-B-restricted, were used. The study's findings and limits: Dominant in the ex vivo response were TCR beta clonotypes restricted by HLA-C and specific for CMV.

This clonotype showed up many times. Antigen specificity is unknown. Trimming cost V 7 bases and J 4 bases; bases outside gene matches: 12. CDR1 and CDR2 from the germline V gene are SGHVS and FQNEAQ. The CDR3 spans 16 residues. In TCRdb, the reads were re-called with MiXCR into one record per CDR3 protein. The table has approximately 110,000 distinct CDR3 sequences, around 32% seen once. This clonotype originated in a human donor in good health (CMV status not recorded). Some clones in this sample may be carry-over from other donors' samples. This specimen was CD8+ T cells from cultured PBMCs, taken from culture after CMV antigen stimulation. The rearrangement links TRBV7-8 to TRBJ2-1; 8 positions match TRBD1. The CDR3 DNA follows: TGTGCCAGCACCCCTTTGACAGGGGAACTTTACAATGAGCAGTTCTTC. This encodes CASTPLTGELYNEQFF.